The 14 T cell receptor beta chains in this list originate from one sample, sequenced in a study of blood T cell repertoires in COVID-19. The repertoire was sequenced with immunoSEQ multiplex PCR; TCRdb's copy has only in-frame clones and lacks some. The profile shows some 15,000 clones, roughly 88% of them singletons. Sequencing was carried out using peripheral blood. These receptors were taken from a human donor in a cohort sampled during active COVID-19.

The chain is built from TRBV29-1 and TRBJ1-1; 7 bases align to TRBD1. This CDR3 is 12 amino acids long. Germline values: CDR1 SQVTM, CDR2 ANQGSEA. The V gene end was trimmed by 6 bases and the J gene end by 3 bases; junction bases not matched to a gene: 4. The CDR3 protein is CSVSTGDTEAFF. CDR3 DNA: TGCAGCGTATCCACAGGGGACACTGAAGCTTTCTTT.

The chain is built from TRBV14 and TRBJ2-2, with 8 bases lining up with TRBD1. V was clipped by 3 bases and J by 6 bases; unmatched bases: 9. The CDR3 covers 16 residues. Germline CDR1 is SGHDN and CDR2 is FVKESK. The CDR3 loop is CASSHRRTGHAGELFF. The CDR3 DNA reads TGTGCCAGCAGCCATAGAAGGACAGGGCACGCCGGGGAGCTGTTTTTT.

This chain joins TRBV11-2 and TRBJ1-5; D is uncertain. The CDR3 spans 14 residues. Trimming took 4 bases from V and 5 from J, leaving 12 bases between them. Germline CDR1 reads SGHAT; CDR2 reads FQNNGV. The CDR3 sequence is CASSSDMNYQPQHF. In nucleotides, the CDR3 is TGTGCCAGCAGCTCCGACATGAATTATCAGCCCCAGCATTTT. The whole variable domain, remainder taken from reference TRBV11-2 and TRBJ1-5, is EAGVAQSPRYKIIEKRQSVAFWCNPISGHATLYWYQQILGQGPKLLIQFQNNGVVDDSQLPKDRFSAERLKGVDSTLKIQPAKLEDSAVYLCASSSDMNYQPQHFGDGTRLSIL.

The rearrangement uses TRBV11-2 and TRBJ2-7; D is ambiguous. Trimming removed 6 bases at V and 6 bases at J, with 21 bases between. Germline V gene lookup returns CDR1 SGHAT and CDR2 FQNNGV. CDR3 length equals 15 residues. The CDR3 reads CASRHYSGRLVEQYF. CDR3 sequence (DNA): TGTGCCAGCAGACACTATAGTGGTCGGCTTGTCGAGCAGTACTTC. Full variable domain (remainder filled in from reference TRBV11-2 and TRBJ2-7): EAGVAQSPRYKIIEKRQSVAFWCNPISGHATLYWYQQILGQGPKLLIQFQNNGVVDDSQLPKDRFSAERLKGVDSTLKIQPAKLEDSAVYLCASRHYSGRLVEQYFGPGTRLTVT.

V gene TRBV9 combines with J gene TRBJ2-1; D uncertain. The CDR3 contains 15 residues. CDR1 is SGDLS, CDR2 YYNGEE, per germline. Deletions cut 3 bases from V and 0 bases from J, with 10 bases between. CDR3 sequence: CASSASTGSYNEQFF. CDR3 in DNA: TGTGCCAGCAGCGCCTCGACGGGCTCCTACAATGAGCAGTTCTTC.

This sequence joins TRBV5-6 and TRBJ2-5, with a weak D call TRBD2 (7 bases). Germline V gene data show CDR1 as SGHDT and CDR2 as YYEEEE. Trimming removed 4 bases at V and 1 base at J, with 14 bases between. The CDR3 is made up of 15 amino acids. CDR3 bases: TGTGCCAGCAGCGCGGCTGGGGGGGCCCAAGAGACCCAGTACTTC. Translation gives CASSAAGGAQETQYF.

Written as DNA, the CDR3 is TGTGCCAGCAGCCCGTCCCGGACTAGCGGGAGTGAGACCCAGTACTTC. Translating it yields CASSPSRTSGSETQYF. V is TRBV7-2 and J is TRBJ2-5; 13 bases agree with TRBD2. The length of the CDR3 is 16 residues. Trimming at V came to 5 bases and at J to 5 bases, leaving 8 bases not matched to a gene. The germline V gene has CDR1 SGHTA and CDR2 FQGNSA.

This CDR3 reads CASSYTIQGEQFF. The CDR3 nucleotides are TGTGCCAGTAGCTACACCATACAGGGTGAGCAGTTCTTC. The rearrangement joins TRBV10-3 to TRBJ2-1, with a weak D call TRBD1 (6 bases). Germline values: CDR1 ENHRY, CDR2 SYGVKD. V was pared by 10 bases and J by 9 bases, with 19 bases between. The CDR3 has 13 amino acids.

This rearrangement joins TRBV28 to TRBJ1-5; D remains unclear. Germline CDR1 reads MDHEN; CDR2 reads SYDVKM. Trimming cost V 1 base and J 3 bases, with 16 bases left between them. The CDR3 is 17 amino acids. The chain's CDR3 is CASSLFQVRQFNQPQHF. The CDR3 coding sequence is TGTGCCAGCAGTTTATTTCAGGTTAGGCAGTTCAATCAGCCCCAGCATTTT.

This clone came up once. The gene calls are TRBV7-3 and TRBJ2-3; perhaps TRBD1 as D (6 bases). The germline V gene has CDR1 SGHTA and CDR2 FQGTGA. The CDR3 length is 15 residues. V lost 2 bases and J 5 bases, leaving 14 bases between the germline ends. CDR3 region: CASSLGGAMGDTQYF. CDR3 bases: TGTGCCAGCAGCTTAGGGGGCGCCATGGGAGATACGCAGTATTTT.

The CDR3 DNA follows: TGCAGTGCTAGTACGGGGAGCGGGGCAGATACGCAGTATTTT. Translating gives CSASTGSGADTQYF. The rearrangement joins TRBV20-1 to TRBJ2-3, with 7 bases fitting TRBD2. After removal of 3 bases from V and 4 bases from J, the junction contained 7 bases not matched to a gene. Per germline, CDR1 DFQATT and CDR2 SNEGSKA (reference sequence). This CDR3 spans 14 amino acids.

Only one count was recorded for this clone. V and J are TRBV27 and TRBJ2-6; TRBD1 matches 9 bases. Germline CDR1 is MNHEY and CDR2 is SMNVEV (reference sequence). V was clipped by 8 bases and J by 2 bases; unmatched bases: 10. This CDR3 region has 17 residues. The CDR3 sequence is CASRLTGGLAGANVLTF. The CDR3, as DNA: TGTGCCAGCCGCTTGACAGGGGGTTTGGCTGGGGCCAACGTCCTGACTTTC.

The gene calls are TRBV6-5 and TRBJ2-5, with D perhaps TRBD2 (6 bases). Germline V gene lookup returns CDR1 MNHEY and CDR2 SVGAGI. The CDR3 contains 12 residues. The V gene lost 6 bases and the J gene lost 5 bases, with 10 bases spanning the gap. This chain's CDR3 is CASRPGGETQYF. In DNA, the CDR3 is TGTGCCAGCAGACCCGGAGGGGAGACCCAGTACTTC.

This clone has only a few counts. The chain carries TRBV11-3 and TRBJ2-5; D not certain. Germline CDR1 SGHNT, CDR2 YENEEA. V shed 2 bases and J shed 6 bases, with 4 bases lying between them. CDR3 length: 11 residues. The CDR3 sequence is CASSLTKTQYF. The CDR3 nucleotides read TGTGCCAGCAGCTTAACAAAGACCCAGTACTTC.